This TCR beta chain was found in a study of post-analysis software for immune sequencing data. Study conclusions and caveats: Roughly five TRBV segments appeared more often in patients than in controls, and TRBV5-6, TRBV5-1 and TRBV20-1 were among these.

The TCR beta cDNA libraries contained unique molecular identifiers. MiXCR was run by TCRdb on the PCR reads, yielding one entry per CDR3 protein. Among around 700,000 distinct CDR3 sequences listed, 55% to 70% were seen once. The germline V gene encodes CDR1 DFQATT and CDR2 SNEGSKA (reference sequence). The CDR3 consists of 17 residues. Concerning this clonotype itself: What it binds is not known.

This receptor was obtained from a girl aged 2-9 years with multiple sclerosis. The sequenced material came from blood. The gene calls are TRBV20-1 and TRBJ2-4, with 8 positions matching TRBD1. The DNA end favors TRBJ2-7, so the J call may be wrong. The CDR3 nucleotides read TGCAGTGCTAGAGTCCCAAAACTAGACAGGGGTGGATACGAGCAGTACTTC. This encodes CSARVPKLDRGGYEQYF.